Given below is one T cell receptor (beta chain) in context. The data stem from a study of blood T cell repertoires in COVID-19. For the study at large: Spain, Italy and the United States supplied samples that represented acute and convalescent COVID-19. Nucleic acid was either cDNA or gDNA, and it came from T cells, B-cell-depleted T cells, or PBMCs.

CDR3 length: 12 residues. Losses at the gene ends were 7 bases for V and 9 bases for J; bases not matched to a gene: 5. Germline-derived CDR1 and CDR2 are SQVTM and ANQGSEA. Authors' data handling: The assay estimated nucleated cells by amplifying reference gene primers. Here immunoSEQ multiplex PCR was the method, and the copy in TCRdb shows in-frame clones only, minus some. V and J calls and clone size are copied from that table; D and trimming were computed from the DNA. The repertoire consists of about 72,000 clones, with 70% to 85% occurring once and the leading ten covering 6.6%. Sequencing was performed on peripheral blood. The chain carries TRBV29-1 and TRBJ2-1; 11 nucleotides line up with TRBD2. This sequence originates from a man aged 55 to 70 with acute or convalescent COVID-19. The chain's CDR3 is CSATSGGVEQFF. DNA for the CDR3: TGCAGCGCTACTAGCGGGGGTGTTGAGCAGTTCTTC.